This TCR beta chain comes out of a study of CD8 T cells in ankylosing spondylitis. Whole-study results and caveats: Seemingly distinctive of ankylosing spondylitis blood was a TCR beta motif formed by eight highly homologous variants.

With molecular barcodes, quantitative 5'-RACE was used to make the TCR beta libraries. TCRdb called the 5' RACE reads again in MiXCR, with one record for every CDR3 protein. The table lists about 390,000 distinct CDR3 sequences, 20% to 25% of them singletons, with about a sixth in the top ten. Comment on this clonotype: Its antigen is currently unknown.

CDR3 length: 14 amino acids. V was trimmed by 3 bases and J by 4 bases, leaving 12 bases between them. The genes are TRBV12-3 or TRBV12-4 and TRBJ2-5, with D perhaps matching TRBD2 (5 bases). The TCR originated in a male donor with ankylosing spondylitis. The sequenced sample was blood, either unsorted or a sorted T cell fraction (not recorded which). The CDR3 coding sequence is TGTGCCAGCAGTTTTTTCCTCGGGGTAGAGACCCAGTACTTC. Translation: CASSFFLGVETQYF.